This TCR beta chain was found in a study of coeliac disease. The repertoire was sequenced with immunoSEQ multiplex PCR; TCRdb's copy has only in-frame clones and lacks some. The table includes several thousand clones, 66% detected once. With regard to this clone: Its specificity is unknown.

One frozen approximately 500,000-cell aliquot per fraction was sequenced. Study-wide results and limits: The authors considered this approach unsuitable for unbiased detection of gliadin-specific T cells. Active celiac intraepithelial and lamina propria samples had lower TRB and TRG clonality than control samples.

CDR1 and CDR2 from the germline V gene are MNHNS and SASEGT. There are 13 residues in the CDR3. With 6 bases removed from V and 5 bases from J, the gap between germline ends came to 10 bases. This chain uses TRBV6-1 with TRBJ2-2; a possible D gene is TRBD2 (5 bases). This TCR was sampled from a woman aged 18-29 years with active celiac disease. The sample consisted of intraepithelial lymphocytes from the gut. The CDR3 coding sequence is TGTGCCAGCAGACTAGAGACAACCGGGGAGCTGTTTTTT. Translating it yields CASRLETTGELFF.